These 14 T cell receptor beta chains were all obtained from the same sample, sequenced in a study of neurological immune-mediated disorders. Each CDR3 protein gets one entry after TCRdb re-called the 5' RACE reads with MiXCR. The sample yields 85,000 to 100,000 distinct CDR3 sequences, roughly 4% seen once. Specimen: PBMCs. Receptors originate from a woman under 30 with multiple sclerosis.

This clonotype was detected many times. The V gene is TRBV12-3 or TRBV12-4, the J gene TRBJ1-2; 8 nucleotides match TRBD1. This CDR3 comprises 14 residues. V lost 5 bases and J lost 7; bases outside the gene matches: 9. The CDR3 DNA sequence: TGTGCCAGCAGTAATACGCAGGGGGCGGGTGGCTACACCTTC. This translates into CASSNTQGAGGYTF.

This clonotype was recorded at least ten times. The chain employs TRBV9 and TRBJ2-4; possible D gene TRBD1, 6 bases. This CDR3 has 13 amino acids. Germline CDR1 is SGDLS and CDR2 is YYNGEE. Between the trimmed V and J ends, which lost 3 bases and 4 bases, there was a span of 8 bases. CDR3 nucleotide sequence: TGTGCCAGCAGCGGTACAGGGAAAAACATTCAGTACTTC. Translation: CASSGTGKNIQYF.

This clonotype was counted a few times. The chain uses TRBV20-1 and TRBJ2-7; TRBD2 agrees at 8 bases. Germline V CDR1 and CDR2: DFQATT, SNEGSKA (reference sequence). The length of the CDR3 is 13 residues. Losses at the gene ends were 3 bases for V and 7 bases for J; bases not matched to a gene: 8. CDR3 nucleotides: TGCAGTGCTAGGAAAGCGGGAGAGGCGGAGCAGTACTTC. Protein sequence: CSARKAGEAEQYF.

This clonotype was seen many times. The rearrangement joins TRBV5-1 to TRBJ1-3; 9 bases match TRBD1. After removal of 4 bases from V and 2 bases from J, the junction contained 7 bases not matched to a gene. The germline V gene encodes CDR1 SGHRS and CDR2 YFSETQ. This CDR3 has 16 residues. In DNA form, the CDR3 reads TGCGCCAGCAGCGGCGGACAGGGGAGCCCTGGAAACACCATATATTTT. This codes for CASSGGQGSPGNTIYF.

This clonotype was counted at least ten times. The J gene is TRBJ1-5, the V gene TRBV20-1, with a possible D match to TRBD1 (5 bases). V was trimmed by 0 bases and J by 4 bases, leaving 10 bases between them. The CDR3 totals 14 residues. Germline V gene sequence: CDR1 DFQATT, CDR2 SNEGSKA (reference sequence). In nucleotides, the CDR3 is TGCAGTGCTAGAGATGTACGGGGGAATCAGCCCCAGCATTTT. Translated: CSARDVRGNQPQHF.

There are many counts of this clonotype. This sequence joins TRBV20-1 and TRBJ1-2; 9 bases are a match to TRBD1. V was clipped by 4 bases and J by 8 bases; unmatched bases: 5. Germline values: CDR1 DFQATT, CDR2 SNEGSKA (reference sequence). The CDR3 spans 12 residues. CDR3 region: CSATRDRDGYTF. CDR3 nucleotide sequence: TGCAGTGCTACCCGGGACAGGGACGGCTACACCTTC.

This clonotype came up many times. This chain uses TRBV7-9 with TRBJ2-5; 7 nucleotides agree with TRBD2. The CDR3 spans 13 residues. With V trimmed by 3 bases and J by 6 bases, 4 bases remained unmatched. Germline values: CDR1 SEHNR, CDR2 FQNEAQ (reference sequence). The CDR3 nucleotides are TGTGCCAGCAGCTTCGGGGGGTGGAAGACCCAGTACTTC. Translation gives CASSFGGWKTQYF.

At least ten counts were recorded for this clonotype. The chain is built from TRBV6-1 and TRBJ1-5; tentatively, D is TRBD1 (6 bases). Germline CDR1 is MNHNS and CDR2 is SASEGT. Deletions cut 0 bases from V and 7 bases from J, with 22 bases between. The CDR3 has 18 amino acids. As DNA, the CDR3 is TGTGCCAGCAGTGAAGCATATGGGGGGCAGGGAAGAAGACAGCCCCAGCATTTT. Translated: CASSEAYGGQGRRQPQHF.

This clonotype was seen many times. The rearrangement joins TRBV12-3 or TRBV12-4 to TRBJ1-5; D not certain. CDR3 length: 14 residues. Trimming stripped 3 bases from V and 2 bases from J, with 8 bases between. CDR3 sequence: CASSLVGRNQPQHF. The CDR3 nucleotides are TGTGCCAGCAGTTTGGTAGGGCGCAATCAGCCCCAGCATTTT.

This clonotype was seen repeatedly, ten times or more. This sequence joins TRBV20-1 and TRBJ2-1, with 8 bases aligning to TRBD2. Germline CDR1 DFQATT, CDR2 SNEGSKA (reference sequence). J lost 7 bases, V lost 3 bases, and 23 bases had no gene match. The length of the CDR3 is 19 residues. The CDR3: CSASLPTYSSGRAGNEQFF. CDR3 nucleotide sequence: TGCAGTGCTAGTCTCCCAACATACTCTAGCGGGCGAGCGGGGAATGAGCAGTTCTTC.

This clonotype was found a few times. The chain joins TRBV7-2 to TRBJ2-2; D is undetermined. Germline CDR1 and CDR2: SGHTA and FQGNSA. Trimming removed 1 base from V and 6 bases from J, with 6 bases in between. The CDR3 consists of 13 residues. This chain's CDR3 is CASSLVSAGELFF. DNA of the CDR3: TGTGCCAGCAGCTTAGTTTCGGCCGGGGAGCTGTTTTTT.

This clonotype was recorded many times. The chain has TRBV5-1 and TRBJ2-7; D is unresolved. Trimming left V 0 bases short and J 3 bases short, with 4 bases between. Germline CDR1 is SGHRS and CDR2 is YFSETQ. The CDR3 totals 12 residues. CDR3 protein: CASSLDDYEQYF. DNA for the CDR3: TGCGCCAGCAGCTTGGATGACTACGAGCAGTACTTC.

Ten or more counts support this clonotype. The chain joins TRBV5-6 to TRBJ1-1; D is ambiguous. Germline CDR1 is SGHDT and CDR2 is YYEEEE. The CDR3 consists of 18 residues. Between the trimmed V and J ends, which lost 1 base and 5 bases, there was a span of 24 bases. The CDR3 bases are TGTGCCAGCAGCTTGCGTGAGGTGGGGTTGTGGGGAGTAACTGAAGCTTTCTTT. This sequence encodes CASSLREVGLWGVTEAFF.

In its sample, this clonotype was seen a few times. This rearrangement joins TRBV29-1 to TRBJ2-5; 7 bases agree with TRBD1. In germline, CDR1 is SQVTM, CDR2 ANQGSEA. V dropped 4 bases and J dropped 2; count of bases not matched to a gene: 1. This CDR3 has 12 residues. DNA for the CDR3: TGCAGCGTTGGACAGGGTCAAGAGACCCAGTACTTC. Residues: CSVGQGQETQYF.